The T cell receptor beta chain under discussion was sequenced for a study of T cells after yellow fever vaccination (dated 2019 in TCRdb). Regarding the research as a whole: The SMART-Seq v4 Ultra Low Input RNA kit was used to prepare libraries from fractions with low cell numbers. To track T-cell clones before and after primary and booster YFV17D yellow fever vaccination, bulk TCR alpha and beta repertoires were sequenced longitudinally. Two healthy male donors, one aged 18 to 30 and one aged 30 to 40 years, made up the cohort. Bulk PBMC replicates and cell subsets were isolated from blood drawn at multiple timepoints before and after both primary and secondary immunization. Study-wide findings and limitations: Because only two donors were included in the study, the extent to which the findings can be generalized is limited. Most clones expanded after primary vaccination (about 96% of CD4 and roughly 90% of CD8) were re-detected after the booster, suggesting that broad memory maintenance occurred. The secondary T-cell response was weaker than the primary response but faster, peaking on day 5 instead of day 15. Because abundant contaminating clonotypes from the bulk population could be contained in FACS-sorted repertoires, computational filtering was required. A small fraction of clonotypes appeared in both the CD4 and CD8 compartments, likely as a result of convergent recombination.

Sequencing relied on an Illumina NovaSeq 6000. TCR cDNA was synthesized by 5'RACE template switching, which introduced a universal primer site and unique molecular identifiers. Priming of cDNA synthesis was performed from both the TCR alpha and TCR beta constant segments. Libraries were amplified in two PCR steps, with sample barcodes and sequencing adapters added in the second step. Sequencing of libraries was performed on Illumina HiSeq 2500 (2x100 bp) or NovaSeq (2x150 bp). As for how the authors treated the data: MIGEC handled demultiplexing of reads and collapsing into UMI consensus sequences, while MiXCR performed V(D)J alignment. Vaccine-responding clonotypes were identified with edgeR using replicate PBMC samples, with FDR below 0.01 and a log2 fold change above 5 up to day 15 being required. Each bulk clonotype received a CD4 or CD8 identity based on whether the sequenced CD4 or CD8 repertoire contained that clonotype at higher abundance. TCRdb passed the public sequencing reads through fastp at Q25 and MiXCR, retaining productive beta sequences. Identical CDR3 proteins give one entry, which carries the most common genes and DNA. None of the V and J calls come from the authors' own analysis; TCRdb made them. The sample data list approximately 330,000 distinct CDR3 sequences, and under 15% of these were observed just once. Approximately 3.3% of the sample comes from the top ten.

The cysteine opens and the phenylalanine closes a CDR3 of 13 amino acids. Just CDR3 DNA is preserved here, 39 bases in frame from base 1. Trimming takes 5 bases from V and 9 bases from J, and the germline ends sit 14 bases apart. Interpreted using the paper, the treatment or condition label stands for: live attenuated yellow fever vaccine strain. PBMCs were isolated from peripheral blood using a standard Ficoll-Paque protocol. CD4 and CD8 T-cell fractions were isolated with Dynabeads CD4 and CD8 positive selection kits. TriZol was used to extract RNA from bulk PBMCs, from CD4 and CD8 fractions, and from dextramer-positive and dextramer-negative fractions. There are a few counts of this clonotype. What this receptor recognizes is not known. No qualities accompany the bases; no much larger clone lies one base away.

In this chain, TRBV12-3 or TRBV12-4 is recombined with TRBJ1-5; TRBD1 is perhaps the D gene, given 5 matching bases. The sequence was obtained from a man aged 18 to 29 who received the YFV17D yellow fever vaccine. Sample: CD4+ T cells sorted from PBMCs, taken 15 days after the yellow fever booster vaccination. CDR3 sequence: CASSGTGNGPQHF. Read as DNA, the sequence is TGTGCCAGCAGTGGGACCGGGAATGGGCCCCAGCATTTT.